This T cell receptor (beta chain) was found in a study of T cell responses to AZD1222 COVID-19 vaccine. TCRdb's copy holds only in-frame clones and misses some; the assay was immunoSEQ multiplex PCR. The sample lists 150,000 to 200,000 clones, 75% to 90% seen once, with around 6.4% in the top ten. The sequencing used peripheral blood, collected on day 0 of AZD1222 vaccination. The TCR comes from an adult in good health.

CDR3 in amino acids: CASAETVSQETQYF. CDR3 nucleotide sequence: TGCGCCAGCGCCGAGACAGTTAGTCAAGAGACCCAGTACTTC. V usage is TRBV5-1 and J usage is TRBJ2-5; D may be TRBD1 (5 bases). There are 14 residues in the CDR3. V was trimmed by 7 bases and J by 2 bases, leaving 15 bases between them. Germline loops: CDR1 SGHRS, CDR2 YFSETQ.